This T cell receptor (beta chain) was sequenced in a study of T cell repertoires in cytomegalovirus infection. The wider study: CMV epitopes in the study were HLA-C-restricted (recently identified) and HLA-B-restricted (well studied). The public TCR beta signatures pointed to both CMV infection and matching HLA type.

Via MiXCR, TCRdb re-called the reads, giving one row per CDR3 protein. The sample holds approximately 770,000 distinct CDR3 sequences, 29% seen once. Broader study findings: The study found HLA-C-restricted CMV-specific TCR beta clonotypes dominating the ex vivo response.

This clonotype was detected a few times. Its antigen is not identified. Material: cultured CD8+ T cells from PBMCs, obtained from culture after CMV antigen stimulation. This clonotype originated in a human donor in good health (CMV status not recorded). Some clones in this sample may be carry-over from other donors' samples.

The CDR3 bases are TGTGCCATCAACAGGGAAGGCAGCACAGATACGCAGTATTTT. Amino acids: CAINREGSTDTQYF. This chain connects TRBV10-3 to TRBJ2-3; a weak D match, TRBD1 (6 bases). Trimming cost V 7 bases and J 0 bases, with 11 bases left between them. CDR1 and CDR2 (germline): ENHRY, SYGVKD. CDR3 length: 14 residues.